A single sample gave rise to the 6 T cell receptor beta chains below, sequenced in a study of T cells after yellow fever vaccination. TCRdb called the 5' RACE reads again in MiXCR, with one record for every CDR3 protein. The sample shows hundreds of thousands of distinct CDR3 sequences, about 12% of them seen only once. The sample consisted of PBMCs, taken on the day of the yellow fever booster vaccination. Receptors originate from a man aged 25-45 years who received the YFV17D yellow fever vaccine.

The chain links TRBV9 to TRBJ2-5; 7 bases line up with TRBD2. V trimming: 2 bases; J trimming: 5 bases; junction bases outside the gene matches: 6. The CDR3 covers 14 residues. Germline values: CDR1 SGDLS, CDR2 YYNGEE. This CDR3 is CASSVRSGIETQYF. CDR3 nucleotide sequence: TGTGCCAGCAGCGTCAGGAGCGGGATTGAGACCCAGTACTTC.

This clonotype was picked up a small number of times. The chain employs TRBV12-3 or TRBV12-4 and TRBJ2-5; 14 bases match TRBD2. CDR3 length: 16 amino acids. Trimming removed 1 base from V and 4 bases from J; junction bases left unmatched: 2. The CDR3 region has the DNA TGTGCCAGCAGTTTAGGACTAGCGGGAGGGCGAGAGACCCAGTACTTC. Translated, it gives CASSLGLAGGRETQYF.

The CDR3 nucleotides read TGCAGTGCTAGAGATGGGACAGGCCCTGAGGGCAATCAGCCCCAGCATTTT. Residues: CSARDGTGPEGNQPQHF. The chain uses TRBV20-1 and TRBJ1-5; 8 positions match TRBD1. Per germline, CDR1 DFQATT and CDR2 SNEGSKA (reference sequence). This CDR3 has 17 amino acids. J lost 2 bases, V lost 0 bases, and 9 bases had no gene match.

This clonotype came up a few times. The chain recombines TRBV20-1 with TRBJ1-2; D ambiguous. Germline CDR1 is DFQATT and CDR2 is SNEGSKA (reference sequence). V lost 0 bases, J lost 8 bases, and 7 bases lay in between. The CDR3 totals 11 residues. DNA of the CDR3: TGCAGTGCTAGAGATCCTGGGGGCTACACCTTC. This sequence encodes CSARDPGGYTF.

A single count supports this clonotype. The chain carries TRBV18 and TRBJ2-5, with 9 nucleotides matching TRBD1. Losses at the gene ends were 6 bases for V and 4 bases for J; bases not matched to a gene: 9. The CDR3 has 15 amino acids. The germline gives CDR1 KGHSH, CDR2 LQKENI. Here the CDR3 DNA reads TGTGCCAGCTCCCAACTATTGACAGGGGGAGAGACCCAGTACTTC. Its protein product is CASSQLLTGGETQYF.

This sequence joins TRBV5-1 and TRBJ1-5; D is perhaps TRBD1 (6 bases). Trimming removed 0 bases from V and 4 bases from J, with 8 bases in between. CDR1 SGHRS and CDR2 YFSETQ come from the germline V gene. The CDR3 contains 14 residues. The CDR3 bases are TGCGCCAGCAGCTTGGCAGGGGATAATCAGCCCCAGCATTTT. Protein: CASSLAGDNQPQHF.